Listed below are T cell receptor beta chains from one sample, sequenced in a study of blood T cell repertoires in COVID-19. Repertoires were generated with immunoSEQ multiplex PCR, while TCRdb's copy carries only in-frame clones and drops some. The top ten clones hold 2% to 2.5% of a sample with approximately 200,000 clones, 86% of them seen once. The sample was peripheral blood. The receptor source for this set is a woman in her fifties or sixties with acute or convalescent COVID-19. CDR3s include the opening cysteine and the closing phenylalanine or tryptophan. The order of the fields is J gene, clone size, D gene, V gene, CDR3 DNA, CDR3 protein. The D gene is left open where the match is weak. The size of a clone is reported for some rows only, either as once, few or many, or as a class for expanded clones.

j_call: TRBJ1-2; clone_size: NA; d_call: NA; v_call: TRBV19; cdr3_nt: TGTGCCAGTAGTATATCACAGCTCTATGGCTACACCTTC; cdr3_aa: CASSISQLYGYTF
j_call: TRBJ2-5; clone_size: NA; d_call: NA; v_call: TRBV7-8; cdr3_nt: TGTGCCAGCAGCCCTAGGGCGGGATGGGAGACCCAGTACTTC; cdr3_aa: CASSPRAGWETQYF
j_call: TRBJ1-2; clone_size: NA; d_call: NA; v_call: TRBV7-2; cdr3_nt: TGTGCCAGCAGCCCGAAAACAGGGCCCAACTATGGCTACACCTTC; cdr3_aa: CASSPKTGPNYGYTF
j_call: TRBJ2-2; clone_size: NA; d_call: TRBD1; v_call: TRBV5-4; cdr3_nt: TGTGCCAGCACCAAAGACAGGGGGTACACCGGGGAGCTGTTTTTT; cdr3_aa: CASTKDRGYTGELFF
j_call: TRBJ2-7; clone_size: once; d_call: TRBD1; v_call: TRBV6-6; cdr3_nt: TGTGCCAGCAGTTACGGGGACAGGGGGTACGAGCAGTACTTC; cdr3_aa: CASSYGDRGYEQYF
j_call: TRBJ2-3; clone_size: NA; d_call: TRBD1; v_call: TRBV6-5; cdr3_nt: TGTGCCAGCAGTTATGTGGGGACAGCCGAAGATACGCAGTATTTT; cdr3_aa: CASSYVGTAEDTQYF
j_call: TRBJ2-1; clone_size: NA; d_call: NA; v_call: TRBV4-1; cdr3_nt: TGCGCCAGCAGCCATGCGGGCCCCTACAATGAGCAGTTCTTC; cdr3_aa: CASSHAGPYNEQFF
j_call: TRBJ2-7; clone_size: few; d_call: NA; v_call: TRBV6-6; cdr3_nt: TGTGCCAGCAGACCGAACGGCTACGAGCAGTACTTC; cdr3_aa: CASRPNGYEQYF
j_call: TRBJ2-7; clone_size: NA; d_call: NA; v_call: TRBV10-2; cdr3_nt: TGCGCCAGCACCGGACACTACGAGCAGTACTTC; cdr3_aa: CASTGHYEQYF
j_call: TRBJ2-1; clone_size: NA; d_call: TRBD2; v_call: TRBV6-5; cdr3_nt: TGTGCCAGCAGCCCGGGACTAGCGGGATATGAGCAGTTCTTC; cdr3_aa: CASSPGLAGYEQFF
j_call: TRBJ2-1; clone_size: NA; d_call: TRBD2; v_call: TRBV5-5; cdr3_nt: TGTGCCAGCAGCTCGGGACTAGCTTTTTTGATCTTC; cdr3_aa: CASSSGLAFLIF
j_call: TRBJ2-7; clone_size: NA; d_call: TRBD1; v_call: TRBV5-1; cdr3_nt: TGCGCCAGCAGCCTGGACAGGGCGGATTACGAGCAGTACTTC; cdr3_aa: CASSLDRADYEQYF
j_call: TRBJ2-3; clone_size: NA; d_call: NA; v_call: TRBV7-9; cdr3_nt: TGTGCCAGCAGCTCCCCCCCACCTACGGGGGCAGATACGCAGTATTTT; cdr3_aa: CASSSPPPTGADTQYF
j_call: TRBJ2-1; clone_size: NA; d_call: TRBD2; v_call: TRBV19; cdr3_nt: TGTGCCAGTAGTTGGGGGGGTAGCGGGAGCTCCTACAATGAGCAGTTCTTC; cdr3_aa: CASSWGGSGSSYNEQFF
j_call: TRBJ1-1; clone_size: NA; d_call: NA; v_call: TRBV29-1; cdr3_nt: TGCAGCGTGGATGCGCAGGGCACTGAAGCTTTCTTT; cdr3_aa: CSVDAQGTEAFF
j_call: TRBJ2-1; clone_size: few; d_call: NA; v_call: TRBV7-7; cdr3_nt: TGTGCCAGCACCCCCCTGGCGGGGCTATACAATGAGCAGTTCTTC; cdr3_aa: CASTPLAGLYNEQFF
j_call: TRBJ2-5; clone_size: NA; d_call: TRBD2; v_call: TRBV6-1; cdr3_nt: TGTGCCAGCAGTGGAACTAGCGGGCCCTCGACGGAGACCCAGTACTTC; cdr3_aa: CASSGTSGPSTETQYF
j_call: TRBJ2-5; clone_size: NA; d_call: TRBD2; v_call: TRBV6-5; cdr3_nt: TGTGCCAGCAGTTACTCGACTAGCGGACAAGAGACCCAGTACTTC; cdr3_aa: CASSYSTSGQETQYF